These 27 T cell receptor beta chains originate from one sample sequenced in a study of PD-1 blockade in classical Hodgkin lymphoma (dated by TCRdb to between 2020 and 2021). Receptor libraries were prepared by the immunoSEQ multiplex PCR assay. What TCRdb holds here is the immuneACCESS table cut down to in-frame rearrangements. Part of the clones is not present; checked against another copy, under half of the missing clones reflect an unresolved V gene, and the others are unexplained. A total of around 91,000 clones appear in this sample, roughly 89% of them only once. Together, the top ten hold 22% of the sample. The sample's time point label, decoded: cycle 1 day 1 (C1D1), immediately before nivolumab initiation. Every trial patient had relapsed after autologous stem cell transplantation, and cohorts A, B and C differed in prior brentuximab vedotin exposure. Sequenced here: peripheral blood mononuclear cells (PBMCs), sampled at baseline. The source of these receptors is a human donor with classical Hodgkin lymphoma.

The rearrangement uses TRBV5-1 and TRBJ1-1; the D gene is possibly TRBD1 (6 bases). Trimming left V 4 bases short and J 3 bases short, with 10 bases between. Per germline, CDR1 SGHRS and CDR2 YFSETQ. CDR3 size: 13 residues. In DNA, the CDR3 is TGCGCCAGCAGCCTTACAGGGTACACTGAAGCTTTCTTT. Its translation: CASSLTGYTEAFF. The variable domain in full, with the rest retrieved from reference TRBV5-1 and TRBJ1-1, is KAGVTQTPRYLIKTRGQQVTLSCSPISGHRSVSWYQQTPGQGLQFLFEYFSETQRNKGNFPGRFSGRQFSNSRSEMNVSTLELGDSALYLCASSLTGYTEAFFGQGTRLTVV.

The chain is built from TRBV6-1 and TRBJ2-1; no clear D gene. The length of the CDR3 is 10 residues. Trimming cost V 7 bases and J 7 bases, with 5 bases left between them. Germline loops: CDR1 MNHNS, CDR2 SASEGT. The CDR3 DNA reads as TGTGCCAGCAACGGGAATGAGCAGTTCTTC. Protein: CASNGNEQFF.

This chain connects TRBV10-3 to TRBJ2-5; 15 bases agree with TRBD2. Germline assignment: CDR1 ENHRY and CDR2 SYGVKD. The CDR3 runs to 17 residues. J gave up 4 bases and V 4 bases, and 7 bases lay outside the gene matches. As DNA, the CDR3 is TGTGCCATCAGTGGAGGTGCGGGACTAGCGGGAGGAGAGACCCAGTACTTC. Translation gives CAISGGAGLAGGETQYF.

The gene calls are TRBV28 and TRBJ1-2; possible D gene TRBD1, 6 bases. The CDR3 length is 13 residues. Germline V gives CDR1 MDHEN, CDR2 SYDVKM. V was shortened by 8 bases and J by 5 bases, with 15 bases between the two germline ends. The CDR3 coding sequence is TGTGCCAGCGAGGGGGGTCGTTTTTATGGCTACACCTTC. Protein product: CASEGGRFYGYTF.

This clone was recorded only once. The rearrangement joins TRBV7-2 to TRBJ2-5; D possibly corresponds to TRBD2 (5 bases). The CDR3 has 15 amino acids. The V and J ends lost 2 bases and 5 bases respectively, with 15 bases between them. Per germline, CDR1 SGHTA and CDR2 FQGNSA. The CDR3 DNA reads TGTGCCAGCAGCTTACAGCCTCCACCGGGGGAGACCCAGTACTTC. The encoded protein is CASSLQPPPGETQYF.

The chain joins TRBV4-1 to TRBJ2-3; D perhaps matches TRBD2 (6 bases). Germline CDR1 and CDR2: MGHRA and YSYEKL. Trimming took off 2 bases at V and 5 bases at J, with 20 bases between the two ends. CDR3 length: 17 amino acids. CDR3 in amino acids: CASSQQGGSGRLDTQYF. For the CDR3, the DNA is TGCGCCAGCAGCCAACAAGGCGGTAGCGGAAGGCTAGATACGCAGTATTTT.

The chain links TRBV7-7 to TRBJ2-2; a possible D gene is TRBD2 (6 bases). The length of the CDR3 is 16 residues. The germline V and J ends were trimmed by 4 bases and 2 bases, with 14 bases remaining between them. Germline V gene data show CDR1 as SSHAT and CDR2 as FNYEAQ (reference sequence). CDR3 loop: CASSSTGTANTGELFF. Written as DNA, the CDR3 is TGTGCCAGCAGCTCCACCGGGACTGCTAACACCGGGGAGCTGTTTTTT.

The CDR3 sequence is CASRTNEGSNQPQHF. The CDR3 DNA follows: TGTGCCAGTAGAACGAACGAAGGGAGCAATCAGCCCCAGCATTTT. J is TRBJ1-5 and V is TRBV19; D remains unclear. The CDR3 is 15 residues long. The germline gives CDR1 LNHDA, CDR2 SQIVND (reference sequence). The V gene lost 6 bases and the J gene lost 1 base, with 13 bases spanning the gap.

The chain links TRBV7-2 to TRBJ2-7, with unresolved D. The CDR3 is made up of 14 amino acids. Germline V lookup: CDR1 SGHTA, CDR2 FQGNSA. V gave up 4 bases and J gave up 5 bases, with 15 bases separating them. This CDR3 is CASSSMGGVHEQYF. The CDR3, as DNA: TGTGCCAGCAGCTCCATGGGCGGTGTCCACGAGCAGTACTTC.

The rearrangement links TRBV25-1 to TRBJ2-7; 9 bases map to TRBD2. The CDR3 spans 15 residues. V lost 1 base to trimming and J lost 6 bases; unmatched junction nucleotides: 7. The germline CDR1 and CDR2 sequences are MGHDK and SYGVNS. The CDR3 region is CASSEWKGGRVEQYF. For the CDR3, the DNA is TGTGCCAGCAGTGAATGGAAGGGCGGGAGGGTCGAGCAGTACTTC.

The count of this clone is one. The chain employs TRBV4-1 and TRBJ2-1, with a tentative D call TRBD2 (6 bases). Trimming shortened V by 4 bases and J by 4 bases, and 20 bases separated the two germline ends. Germline values: CDR1 MGHRA, CDR2 YSYEKL. This CDR3 contains 17 residues. CDR3 in DNA: TGCGCCAGCAGCCGGGAGGCGGAGCGATCAACTTACAATGAGCAGTTCTTC. It is translated as CASSREAERSTYNEQFF.

J is TRBJ1-2 and V is TRBV7-2, with no clear D. Germline loops: CDR1 SGHTA, CDR2 FQGNSA. The CDR3 length is 14 residues. The V end was cut by 10 bases, the J end by 1 base, with 16 bases between. CDR3 amino acids: CATSLWENNYGYTF. In DNA, the CDR3 is TGTGCCACCAGTCTGTGGGAAAATAACTATGGCTACACCTTC.

The gene calls are TRBV4-1 and TRBJ2-3; D gene ambiguous. The CDR3 runs to 14 residues. The germline CDR1 and CDR2 sequences are MGHRA and YSYEKL. Trimming cost V 1 base and J 4 bases, with 9 bases left between them. In DNA form, the CDR3 reads TGCGCCAGCAGCCAAGGAAGGGAAGCAGATACGCAGTATTTT. Translated, it gives CASSQGREADTQYF.

The chain is built from TRBV7-9 and TRBJ1-1; D unclear. This CDR3 has 12 amino acids. Germline CDR1 and CDR2: SEHNR and FQNEAQ (reference sequence). V was trimmed by 1 base and J by 7 bases, leaving 7 bases between them. Here the CDR3 DNA reads TGTGCCAGCAGCTTAGAAGTCAGTGAAGCTTTCTTT. It yields the protein CASSLEVSEAFF.

The chain is built from TRBV7-2 and TRBJ1-4; D gene unclear. Trimming removed 3 bases at V and 5 bases at J, with 10 bases between. The germline V gene has CDR1 SGHTA and CDR2 FQGNSA. The CDR3 has 14 residues. For the CDR3, the DNA is TGTGCCAGCAGCTTTTGGCAGGAGAATGAAAAACTGTTTTTT. Residues: CASSFWQENEKLFF.

The rearrangement joins TRBV11-3 to TRBJ2-2; the D gene is possibly TRBD2 (5 bases). The V gene lost 5 bases and the J gene lost 4 bases, with 14 bases spanning the gap. From germline, CDR1 is SGHNT and CDR2 YENEEA. The CDR3 covers 15 residues. CDR3 sequence reads: CASSAVRGSTGELFF. CDR3 sequence (DNA): TGTGCCAGCAGCGCCGTCCGGGGTTCCACCGGGGAGCTGTTTTTT.

This chain links TRBV30 with TRBJ1-3, with 7 nucleotides matching TRBD1. The CDR3 sequence is 15 residues long. Germline trimming cut 0 bases from V and 2 bases from J; bases unmatched to any gene: 4. Germline V gene data show CDR1 as GTSNPN and CDR2 as SVGIG (reference sequence). The chain's CDR3 is CAWSVTGTAGNTIYF. The CDR3 DNA follows: TGTGCCTGGAGTGTCACTGGGACAGCTGGAAACACCATATATTTT. Variable domain in full (rest from reference TRBV30 and TRBJ1-3): SQTIHQWPATLVQPVGSPLSLECTVEGTSNPNLYWYRQAAGRGLQLLFYSVGIGQISSEVPQNLSASRPQDRQFILSSKKLLLSDSGFYLCAWSVTGTAGNTIYFGEGSWLTVV.

The chain employs TRBV6-4 and TRBJ2-1; TRBD2 matches 7 bases. The CDR3 is made up of 15 amino acids. With V trimmed by 5 bases and J by 0 bases, 4 bases remained unmatched. CDR1 and CDR2 (germline): MRHNA, SNTAGT. CDR3 coding DNA: TGTGCCAGCAGTCGAGCGGGGAGCTCCTACAATGAGCAGTTCTTC. Residues: CASSRAGSSYNEQFF.

The chain has TRBV10-3 and TRBJ1-1; 9 bases are a match to TRBD1. CDR3 length: 13 amino acids. Germline lookup yields CDR1 ENHRY and CDR2 SYGVKD. The V segment lost 7 bases and the J segment 5 bases; nucleotides outside the gene matches: 5. The CDR3 loop is CAIKDRGGTEAFF. In DNA, the CDR3 is TGTGCCATCAAGGACAGGGGTGGAACTGAAGCTTTCTTT.

The gene calls are TRBV28 and TRBJ1-2, with 9 nucleotides matching TRBD1. V trimming: 5 bases; J trimming: 8 bases; junction bases outside the gene matches: 6. The CDR3 runs to 13 residues. Germline V gene lookup returns CDR1 MDHEN and CDR2 SYDVKM. CDR3 in amino acids: CASSQQGAEGYTF. The CDR3 DNA reads as TGTGCCAGCAGTCAACAGGGGGCAGAAGGCTACACCTTC.

The chain carries TRBV25-1 and TRBJ1-1; TRBD1 is a possible D gene (6 bases). From germline, CDR1 is MGHDK and CDR2 SYGVNS. This CDR3 region has 14 residues. Between the trimmed V and J ends, which lost 7 bases and 5 bases, there was a span of 17 bases. CDR3 loop: CASKENRDTTEAFF. CDR3 DNA sequence: TGTGCCAGCAAGGAGAATCGGGACACTACTGAAGCTTTCTTT.

DNA for the CDR3: TGTGCCAGCAGCTTACCGACAGGGACTAGCGGGACCTCCTACGAGCAGTACTTC. Translation: CASSLPTGTSGTSYEQYF. The chain couples TRBV7-9 to TRBJ2-7; 13 bases are a match to TRBD2. This CDR3 comprises 18 residues. The V gene's germline CDR1 is SEHNR and CDR2 FQNEAQ (reference sequence). V shed 2 bases and J 0 bases; nucleotides not matched to a gene: 7.

This chain joins TRBV7-2 and TRBJ1-2; D gene uncertain. Germline CDR1 reads SGHTA; CDR2 reads FQGNSA. V shed 4 bases and J shed 2 bases, with 11 bases lying between them. The CDR3 covers 14 residues. For the CDR3, the DNA is TGTGCCAGCAGCTCCGCCGGGGTGAACTATGGCTACACCTTC. Protein sequence: CASSSAGVNYGYTF.

This chain uses TRBV27 with TRBJ2-7, with 7 bases that match TRBD1. Germline V gene sequence: CDR1 MNHEY, CDR2 SMNVEV (reference sequence). The CDR3 spans 14 residues. The V segment lost 3 bases and the J segment 2 bases; nucleotides outside the gene matches: 4. CDR3 loop: CASSFRGQTYEQYF. The DNA for the CDR3 is TGTGCCAGCAGTTTTAGGGGACAGACCTACGAGCAGTACTTC.

CDR3 in amino acids: CASSKGTGDFYSNQPQHF. Here the CDR3 DNA reads TGTGCCAGTAGTAAAGGGACAGGGGACTTCTATAGCAATCAGCCCCAGCATTTT. The V and J genes are TRBV19 and TRBJ1-5, with 10 nucleotides matching TRBD1. With V trimmed by 4 bases and J by 0 bases, 9 bases remained unmatched. CDR1 is LNHDA and CDR2 is SQIVND in the germline V gene (reference sequence). The CDR3 loop spans 18 amino acids. Full variable domain (missing parts from reference TRBV19 and TRBJ1-5): DGGITQSPKYLFRKEGQNVTLSCEQNLNHDAMYWYRQDPGQGLRLIYYSQIVNDFQKGDIAEGYSVSREKKESFPLTVTSAQKNPTAFYLCASSKGTGDFYSNQPQHFGDGTRLSIL.

The V and J genes are TRBV7-2 and TRBJ2-1; D not resolved. This CDR3 is built from 14 residues. Deletions cut 4 bases from V and 10 bases from J, with 17 bases between. Germline CDR1 is SGHTA and CDR2 is FQGNSA. The CDR3 here is CASSSSSGVGEQFF. The CDR3 region has the DNA TGTGCCAGCAGCTCCTCTTCTGGCGTCGGCGAGCAGTTCTTC.

J is TRBJ2-2 and V is TRBV13; D unclear. CDR3 length: 13 residues. The V and J ends lost 2 bases and 6 bases respectively, with 7 bases between them. Germline V gives CDR1 PRHDT, CDR2 FYEKMQ (reference sequence). The CDR3 loop is CASSLYDAGELFF. The CDR3 DNA reads TGTGCCAGCAGCTTATATGACGCCGGGGAGCTGTTTTTT.